Shown below are 17 T cell receptor beta chains from a single sample sequenced in a study of CD8 T cells in ankylosing spondylitis. TCRdb fed the 5' RACE reads into MiXCR, producing one record per CDR3 protein. In the table there are 250,000 or so distinct CDR3 sequences, 20% to 30% of which are singletons. Sequenced sample: blood, either unsorted or a sorted T cell fraction (not recorded which). These receptor sequences come from a male donor with ankylosing spondylitis or in good health (not recorded which).

There are many counts of this clonotype. The V and J genes are TRBV20-1 and TRBJ1-5; 11 bases fit TRBD1. The V and J ends lost 6 bases and 5 bases, in that order; junction bases with no gene match: 3. The CDR3 runs 13 residues. Per germline, CDR1 DFQATT and CDR2 SNEGSKA (reference sequence). Here the CDR3 reads CSARDRGDQPQHF. The DNA for the CDR3 is TGCAGTGCAAGGGACAGGGGGGATCAGCCCCAGCATTTT.

This clonotype has a count of ten or more. The chain employs TRBV29-1 and TRBJ2-3; 7 nucleotides align to TRBD2. The CDR3 loop spans 14 amino acids. Germline trimming cut 3 bases from V and 4 bases from J; bases unmatched to any gene: 7. Germline loops: CDR1 SQVTM, CDR2 ANQGSEA. This CDR3 is CSVDNGAGADTQYF. DNA of the CDR3: TGCAGCGTTGATAATGGGGCGGGGGCAGATACGCAGTATTTT.

This clonotype was found many times. The chain employs TRBV12-3 or TRBV12-4 and TRBJ2-3; no reliable D call. Trimming shortened V by 5 bases and J by 2 bases, and 5 bases separated the two germline ends. There are 12 residues in the CDR3. The CDR3 bases are TGTGCCAGCAGTACCTTCACAGATACGCAGTATTTT. This translates into CASSTFTDTQYF.

The chain is built from TRBV6-2 or TRBV6-3 and TRBJ2-7; maybe TRBD2 (5 bases). Germline CDR1 MNHEY, CDR2 SVGEGT. Trimming took 8 bases from V and 4 from J, leaving 9 bases between them. CDR3 size: 11 residues. The CDR3 region has the DNA TGTGCCAGCGGACGGGATTACGAGCAGTACTTC. It translates to CASGRDYEQYF.

This clonotype has just a few counts. This chain links TRBV24-1 with TRBJ2-2; D not resolved. This CDR3 is 16 amino acids long. Germline values: CDR1 KGHDR, CDR2 SFDVKD. With 5 bases removed from V and 0 bases from J, the gap between germline ends came to 12 bases. The CDR3 loop reads CATSATQVSNTGELFF. The CDR3 DNA follows: TGTGCCACCAGTGCAACCCAGGTCTCGAACACCGGGGAGCTGTTTTTT.

This clonotype was seen a few times. The chain is built from TRBV6-1 and TRBJ1-2; a possible D gene is TRBD1 (5 bases). V was pared by 2 bases and J by 8 bases, with 12 bases between. Germline loops: CDR1 MNHNS, CDR2 SASEGT. The CDR3 is 13 residues long. The CDR3 here is CASSEKQGGGYTF. The CDR3 DNA sequence: TGTGCCAGCAGTGAAAAGCAGGGTGGGGGCTACACCTTC.

This clonotype has more than one count but fewer than ten. The chain couples TRBV20-1 to TRBJ2-3; TRBD1 aligns across 7 bases. The germline V gene has CDR1 DFQATT and CDR2 SNEGSKA (reference sequence). The CDR3 length is 13 residues. The V gene end was trimmed by 5 bases and the J gene end by 2 bases; junction bases not matched to a gene: 4. CDR3 nucleotide sequence: TGCAGTGCTTTGGGACAGATCACAGATACGCAGTATTTT. Protein: CSALGQITDTQYF.

The chain joins TRBV12-3 or TRBV12-4 to TRBJ1-1, with 7 positions matching TRBD1. The CDR3 extends over 15 amino acids. V shed 6 bases and J 3 bases; nucleotides not matched to a gene: 10. CDR3 residues: CASSHRPTGDTEAFF. CDR3 DNA: TGTGCCAGCAGCCATAGACCAACAGGGGACACTGAAGCTTTCTTT.

This chain connects TRBV3-1 to TRBJ2-5; D perhaps matches TRBD2 (6 bases). Germline CDR1 reads LGHDT; CDR2 reads YNNKEL (reference sequence). Trimming took 0 bases from V and 7 from J, leaving 15 bases between them. The CDR3 is 15 residues long. Here the CDR3 DNA reads TGTGCCAGCAGCCAAGATGTAGTCGGGGGTGGGACCCAGTACTTC. Translating gives CASSQDVVGGGTQYF.

This chain links TRBV6-1 with TRBJ2-7; 8 positions match TRBD2. Looked up from germline, CDR1 is MNHNS and CDR2 is SASEGT. Trimming took 7 bases from V and 5 from J; bases not matched to a gene: 10. The CDR3 loop spans 14 amino acids. The chain's CDR3 is CASTYGRGEDEQYF. The DNA for the CDR3 is TGTGCCAGCACGTACGGGCGGGGGGAGGACGAGCAGTACTTC.

This chain joins TRBV5-4 and TRBJ2-2; 13 bases are shared with TRBD2. V shed 3 bases and J 3 bases; nucleotides not matched to a gene: 2. The CDR3 is 16 residues long. Per germline, CDR1 SGHNT and CDR2 YYREEE (reference sequence). CDR3 residues: CASSSGLAGYTGELFF. The CDR3, as DNA: TGTGCCAGCAGCTCGGGACTAGCGGGGTACACCGGGGAGCTGTTTTTT.

The V gene is TRBV7-2, the J gene TRBJ2-7, with 7 bases fitting TRBD1. The germline V gene encodes CDR1 SGHTA and CDR2 FQGNSA. This CDR3 contains 14 residues. V was clipped by 5 bases and J by 2 bases; unmatched bases: 6. CDR3 bases: TGTGCCAGCAGCAAGGACAGGTTGGCCTACGAGCAGTACTTC. Protein product: CASSKDRLAYEQYF.

CDR3 DNA: TGTGCCAGCTCACCATTTGGACAGGGGGCCTACAATGAGCAGTTCTTC. Protein product: CASSPFGQGAYNEQFF. This chain links TRBV18 with TRBJ2-1, with 10 bases identical to TRBD1. This CDR3 contains 16 residues. Per germline, CDR1 KGHSH and CDR2 LQKENI. V was clipped by 2 bases and J by 2 bases; unmatched bases: 3.

Ten or more counts support this clonotype. The J gene is TRBJ2-1, the V gene TRBV12-3 or TRBV12-4; 11 bases match TRBD2. The CDR3 runs to 17 residues. V lost 5 bases and J lost 2; bases outside the gene matches: 8. The CDR3 DNA reads TGTGCCAGCAGTCCGCTAGCGGGGGGACGAACCTACAATGAGCAGTTCTTC. Translated: CASSPLAGGRTYNEQFF.

The V gene is TRBV23-1, the J gene TRBJ2-1; TRBD1 or TRBD2 may be the D gene (5 bases each). TRBV23-1 is marked as an open reading frame, function uncertain. The CDR3 covers 14 residues. Trimming stripped 3 bases from V and 8 bases from J, with 14 bases between. CDR3 loop: CASSQPGASHEQFF. CDR3 sequence (DNA): TGCGCCAGCAGTCAGCCCGGGGCCTCCCATGAGCAGTTCTTC.

This chain connects TRBV12-3 or TRBV12-4 to TRBJ2-1, with D maybe TRBD1 (5 bases). The CDR3 loop spans 16 amino acids. Trimming removed 5 bases at V and 0 bases at J, with 14 bases between. CDR3 sequence: CASSTGHSSSYNEQFF. The CDR3 DNA reads TGTGCCAGCAGTACCGGACATTCGAGCTCCTACAATGAGCAGTTCTTC.

CDR3 nucleotides: TGTGCCATTTCTCAGACCACAAACATTCAGTACTTC. Its translation is CAISQTTNIQYF. V gene TRBV12-3 or TRBV12-4 combines with J gene TRBJ2-4; D remains unclear. Trimming removed 10 bases from V and 6 bases from J, with 13 bases in between. The CDR3 loop spans 12 amino acids.